This T cell receptor (beta chain) appears in the sequencing data of a study of cytomegalovirus exposure and HLA in healthy donors (dated by TCRdb to the late 2010s). Looking at the study overall: An earlier analysis of roughly 630 of the donors reported roughly 300 Gb of sequence data and around 120 million unique TCR beta sequences from 150 million to 200 million T cells. Rather than using new phenotypic data, the later analysis identified candidate immune exposures from TCR beta sequences and from how often those sequences occurred across donors. About 5 DR-DQ haplotypes were handled as single units for association and clustering, since linkage in the cohort was strong. Roughly 300 gigabases of sequencing data and 75 million to 85 million unique TCR sequences made up an early release that covered roughly 670 HLA-typed donors. The T cell repertoires of some 700 subjects were profiled by immunosequencing and related to cytomegalovirus serostatus. On average, 235,054 unique TCR beta nucleotide sequences were sequenced per donor among roughly 430 genotyped donors of the cohort, with approximately 18% of those sequences being non-productive. The study aimed to test whether signatures of past pathogen exposure could be identified by cataloging public T cell receptors. The number of donors typed differed by locus, with roughly 620-630 for A, B, C, DRB1 and DQB1, over 500 for DQA1, approximately 580 for DPA1, and approximately 470 for DPB1. An earlier analysis of 587 of the donors used high-throughput TCR beta sequencing to judge whether each TCR beta V gene segment behaved as functional or pseudogenic. A later analysis re-analyzed previously published TCR beta repertoires from 650 to 800 donors and added high-resolution HLA genotyping to study TCR occurrence patterns. Every discovery cohort repertoire had been produced on one sequencing platform. Class I and class II HLA loci were covered by the typing at four-digit resolution. A later genetic analysis took genome-wide SNP genotypes for about three fifths of the roughly 700 donors and used that subset as a discovery cohort. Of the roughly 400 genotyped donors, approximately 80% fell in the genetic ancestry cluster associated with self-reported Caucasian donors. High-throughput TCR immunosequencing, statistical association of individual TCRs with disease status, and machine learning were combined to predict cytomegalovirus infection status. Besides the first cohort of more than 650 subjects, a separate validation cohort made up of 120 different subjects was used. Alongside the repertoire data, information on donor age, sex, ethnicity and CMV serostatus was compiled. What the study reported, not specific to this receptor: According to a later analysis, parvovirus B19, influenza, CMV and Epstein-Barr virus appeared linked to several top co-occurrence clusters. According to a later genetic analysis, donors in an Asian-associated ancestry cluster had fewer N-insertions in productive TCRs than the roughly 660-donor mean. Some 15 rarely observed V segments, including chromosome 9 orphons, were excluded from the earlier analysis of some 590 of the donors because counts were too low. The sequencing pipeline was judged likely to have produced a cluster of highly shared sequence variants as a technical artifact. In a later analysis, HLA-associated TCR beta chains were found to be more clonally expanded and to have lower generation probabilities than equally common non-associated chains. The authors suggested that the approach could potentially be generalized to other disease states and immunological phenotypes. A total of 150 to 200 TCR beta chains were listed by the study as associated with cytomegalovirus. Three of the identified cytomegalovirus-associated TCR beta chains were confirmed in vitro to be specific for cytomegalovirus antigens. In a later analysis, most CMV-associated TCR beta chains were found to appear HLA-restricted, with HLA associations seemingly driven largely by CMV exposure. When HLA alleles, especially DR and DQ, strongly co-occurred, attributing TCR associations to individual alleles was difficult. Because some donors lacked HLA typing at each locus, the association tests relied only on the typed subset. The cohort was sequenced for TCR beta chains only, and without alpha or paired-chain data the features that could be detected were limited. A further reported finding was that TCR beta sequences accurately predicted the HLA-A and HLA-B alleles for most subjects in the first cohort. An earlier analysis of around 600 of the donors showed that most TCR beta V segments appeared in productive rearrangements either about 87% or about 30% of the time, which broadly matched IMGT annotations. In a later analysis, TCR association rates were found to vary across HLA loci, with the most associated TCRs seen for DRB1 alleles and the fewest for HLA-C alleles. Presence/absence analyses assumed roughly uniform sequencing depth across donors, an assumption that may not hold. Cytomegalovirus status was reported to be diagnosed by the classifier with high specificity and sensitivity in both the original and validation cohorts. An association between a missense DCLRE1C variant and V-gene and J-gene trimming of TCR beta chains was found in a later genetic analysis and replicated in an independent cohort. A later analysis associated 15,000 or so TCR beta sequences with specific HLA alleles at a false discovery rate of 0.05. Correlated functional status among segregating V segments might reflect linkage disequilibrium, but an unknown experimental factor could not be ruled out. Across donors, most TCR sequences were observed very rarely, whereas some public TCRs were present in many individuals. CMV serostatus was the only immune exposure information available for the cohort.

On this clone itself: Its antigen target is currently unknown. No base quality information exists; no much larger clone differs at one position.

In total, approximately 610 healthy bone marrow donors made up the cohort. At the time of sampling, all cohort members were nominally healthy, though unrecorded immune exposures were likely present. The donor was CMV seropositive and belonged to the group of about 290 seropositive cohort members. A peripheral blood sample was provided by each donor, and peripheral blood mononuclear cells were used for TCR beta sequencing. The Qiagen DNeasy Blood Extraction Kit was used to extract genomic DNA from the blood cell samples. The method was the immunoSEQ multiplex PCR assay. For the multiplex PCR, a mixture combining 60 forward primers for TCR Vbeta segments and 13 reverse primers for TCR Jbeta segments was used. The CDR3 region of rearranged TCR beta genes was amplified from genomic DNA by a multiplex PCR assay. The amplified TCR beta libraries were sequenced on the Illumina HiSeq System as 87-base-pair reads. Turning to the authors' computational methods: In a later analysis, some 80 million unique TCR beta chains were counted across the approximately 620 repertoires, and roughly 9.9 million of these chains were shared by at least two donors. A nearest-neighbor algorithm error-corrected the raw reads and collapsed the reads into unique sequences, merging closely related sequences to remove PCR and sequencing errors. V, D and J gene segments were assigned by aligning CDR3 sequences to IMGT reference sequences. For a sequence to be retained, a match of at least six nucleotides to both a V gene segment and a J gene segment was required. Rearrangements were classified as productive when the CDR3 lacked stop codons and remained in frame with V and J, and all other rearrangements were classified as non-productive. Following IMGT convention, CDR3 was defined as the stretch from the second conserved V-encoded cysteine to the conserved J-encoded phenylalanine. In an earlier analysis of 587 of the donors, sequences lacking an unambiguous match to a single V gene segment were excluded. An earlier analysis of 587 of the donors called V segments functional above 56.7% productive rearrangements and segregating when the between-donor standard deviation exceeded 5%. A statistical classification framework was built for diagnosing cytomegalovirus status from the catalog of TCR beta chain sequences. In a later analysis, TCR nucleotide sequences were compared against IMGT/GENE-DB human TR gene sequences so that V and J genes could be assigned. In a later analysis, CDR3 sequences and most-parsimonious VDJ recombination scenarios were assigned using the TCRdist pipeline. A later analysis defined each TCR beta chain by its CDR3 amino acid sequence plus V-gene family, and excluded reads lacking a unique V-gene family. In a later analysis, fewer than 650 highly shared, low-generation-probability nucleotide sequences were removed to address suspected cross-contamination and a sequencing artifact. In a later analysis, a clonal expansion index was calculated for each public chain from normalized within-repertoire ranks of inferred template counts. Generation probabilities in a later analysis came from a VDJ recombination model fitted to out-of-frame rearrangements, and those results were checked against IGoR. In a later analysis, TCR-TCR, TCR-HLA and TCR-CMV co-occurrence was scored with hypergeometric tests, and a repertoire-size bias correction was applied to TCR pairs. In a later analysis, false discovery rates were estimated by permuting HLA or CMV assignments 20 times. In a later analysis, co-occurring TCRs were grouped with DBSCAN, and TCRdist sequence similarity was added when clustering was performed within HLA-allele-positive subsets. Co-occurrence clustering excluded repertoires with fewer than 30,000 or more than 120,000 public chains, plus five with anomalous nucleotide sharing. TCRdb took over this immuneACCESS table, retaining in-frame rearrangements with V and J assigned. Such tables are incomplete; in checked studies, under half of the missing clones stem from an unresolved V gene, and the remainder is unexplained. Clonal size and the V and J genes are those of that table, whereas D and trimming came from the DNA. The sample contains about 100,000 clones, around 76% of them found a single time. 2% to 3% of the sample is in the top ten clones.

This receptor was identified in a man aged 30 to 39 in good health and CMV-seropositive. Sample: PBMCs.

The CDR3 protein sequence reads: CASSLQGNEQFF. In nucleotide form, the sequence is TGTGCCAGCAGCTTACAGGGGAATGAGCAGTTCTTC. Recombination joined TRBV5-5 with TRBJ2-1; 7 of the junction bases match TRBD1. V has 2 bases trimmed and J has 7 bases trimmed; junction bases matching no gene number 0. Its CDR3 holds 12 amino acids, cysteine through phenylalanine. CDR3 DNA is the only sequence kept; it has 36 bases, read in frame from the first base. CDR1 SGHKS and CDR2 YYEKEE were looked up in the germline V gene (reference sequence).